Following are 2 T cell receptor beta chains from one sample sequenced in a study of cytomegalovirus exposure and HLA in healthy donors (dated by TCRdb to 2017 to 2019). To prepare the library, the immunoSEQ multiplex PCR assay was applied. For the multiplex PCR, a mixture combining 60 forward primers for TCR Vbeta segments and 13 reverse primers for TCR Jbeta segments was used. The table comes from immuneACCESS by way of TCRdb, which keeps in-frame sequences with V and J called. Part of the clones is missing from these tables; in studies checked, under half for an unresolved V gene and the rest for unknown reasons. This sample gives roughly 250,000 clones in total; roughly 81% of them show up just once. Of the sample, more than 1.5% is held by the ten largest clones. The sequenced sample consisted of PBMCs. These receptors came from a woman aged 40 to 50 in good health and CMV-seropositive.

The chain links TRBV13 to TRBJ1-4; TRBD1 aligns across 7 bases. The length of the CDR3 is 16 residues. CDR1 is PRHDT, CDR2 FYEKMQ, per germline (reference sequence). J was trimmed by 4 bases and V by 4 bases; bases with no gene match: 9. The CDR3, as DNA: TGTGCCAGCAGCTCCGGAACAGGGGTTCTTAATGAAAAACTGTTTTTT. Its translation: CASSSGTGVLNEKLFF.

On this clone itself: The junction does not match germline at one end; this may be a read error. V usage is TRBV28 and J usage is TRBJ2-2, with D perhaps TRBD2 (5 bases). Germline V gene data show CDR1 as MDHEN and CDR2 as SYDVKM. The CDR3 has 12 amino acids. This CDR3 is CFVSGFTGELFF. The CDR3 region has the DNA TGCTTTGTCTCGGGGTTCACCGGGGAGCTGTTTTTT.